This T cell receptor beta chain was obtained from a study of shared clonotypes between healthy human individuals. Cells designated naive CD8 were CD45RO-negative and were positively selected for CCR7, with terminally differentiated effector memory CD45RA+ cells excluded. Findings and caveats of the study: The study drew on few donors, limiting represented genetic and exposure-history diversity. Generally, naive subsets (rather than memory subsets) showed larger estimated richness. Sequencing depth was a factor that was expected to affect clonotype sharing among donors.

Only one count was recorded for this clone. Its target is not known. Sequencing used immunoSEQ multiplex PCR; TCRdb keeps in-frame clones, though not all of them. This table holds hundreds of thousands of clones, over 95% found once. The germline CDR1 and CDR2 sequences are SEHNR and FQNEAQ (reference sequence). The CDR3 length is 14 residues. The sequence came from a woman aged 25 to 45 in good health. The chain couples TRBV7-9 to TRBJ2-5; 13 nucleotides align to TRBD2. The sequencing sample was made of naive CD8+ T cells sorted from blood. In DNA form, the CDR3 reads TGTGCTAGTACCGGGACTAGCGGGACGGGGACCCAGTACTTC. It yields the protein CASTGTSGTGTQYF.